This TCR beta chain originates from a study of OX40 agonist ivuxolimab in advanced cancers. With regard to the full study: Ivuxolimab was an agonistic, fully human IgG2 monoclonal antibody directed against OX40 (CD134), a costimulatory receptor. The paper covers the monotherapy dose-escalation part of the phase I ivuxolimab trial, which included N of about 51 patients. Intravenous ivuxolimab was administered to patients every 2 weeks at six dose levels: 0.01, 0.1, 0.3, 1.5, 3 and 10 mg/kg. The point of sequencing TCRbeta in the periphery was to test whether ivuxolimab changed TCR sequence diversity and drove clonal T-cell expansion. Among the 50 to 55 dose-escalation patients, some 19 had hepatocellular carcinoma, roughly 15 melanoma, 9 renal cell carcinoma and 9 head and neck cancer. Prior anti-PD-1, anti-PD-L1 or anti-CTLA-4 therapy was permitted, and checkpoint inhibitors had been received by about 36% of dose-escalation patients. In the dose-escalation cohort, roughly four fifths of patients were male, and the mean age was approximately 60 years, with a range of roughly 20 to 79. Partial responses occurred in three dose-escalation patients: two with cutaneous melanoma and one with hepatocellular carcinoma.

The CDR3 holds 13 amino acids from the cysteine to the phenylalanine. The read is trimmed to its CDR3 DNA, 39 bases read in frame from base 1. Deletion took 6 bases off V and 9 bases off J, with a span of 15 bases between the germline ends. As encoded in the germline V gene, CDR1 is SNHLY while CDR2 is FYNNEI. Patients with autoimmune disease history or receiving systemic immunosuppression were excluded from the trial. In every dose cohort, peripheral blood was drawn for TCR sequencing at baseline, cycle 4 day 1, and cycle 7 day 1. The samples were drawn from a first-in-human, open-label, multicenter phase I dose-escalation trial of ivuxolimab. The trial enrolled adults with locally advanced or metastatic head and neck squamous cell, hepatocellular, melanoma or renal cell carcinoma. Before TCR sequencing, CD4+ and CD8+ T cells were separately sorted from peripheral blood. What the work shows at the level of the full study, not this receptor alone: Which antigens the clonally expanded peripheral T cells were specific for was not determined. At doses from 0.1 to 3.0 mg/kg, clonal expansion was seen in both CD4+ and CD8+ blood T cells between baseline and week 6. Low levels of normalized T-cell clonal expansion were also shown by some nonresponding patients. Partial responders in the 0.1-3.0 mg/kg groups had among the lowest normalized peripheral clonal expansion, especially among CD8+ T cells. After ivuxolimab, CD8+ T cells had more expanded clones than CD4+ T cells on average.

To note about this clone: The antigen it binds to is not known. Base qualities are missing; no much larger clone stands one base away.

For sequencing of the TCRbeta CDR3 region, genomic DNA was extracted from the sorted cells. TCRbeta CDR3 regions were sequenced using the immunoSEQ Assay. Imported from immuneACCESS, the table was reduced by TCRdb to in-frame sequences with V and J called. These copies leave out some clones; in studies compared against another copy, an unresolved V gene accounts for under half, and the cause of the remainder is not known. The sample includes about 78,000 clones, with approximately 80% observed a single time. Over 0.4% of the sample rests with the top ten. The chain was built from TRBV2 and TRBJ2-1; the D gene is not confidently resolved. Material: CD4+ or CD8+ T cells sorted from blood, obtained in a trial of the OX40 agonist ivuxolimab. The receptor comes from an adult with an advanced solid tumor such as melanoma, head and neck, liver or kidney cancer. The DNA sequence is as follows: TGTGCCAGCAGCCTCGTTACATCCAGTGAGCAGTTCTTC. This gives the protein CASSLVTSSEQFF. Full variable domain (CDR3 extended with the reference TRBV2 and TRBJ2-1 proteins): EPEVTQTPSHQVTQMGQEVILRCVPISNHLYFYWYRQILGQKVEFLVSFYNNEISEKSEIFDDQFSVERPDGSNFTLKIRSTKLEDSAMYFCASSLVTSSEQFFGPGTRLTVL.